This note documents a single T cell receptor beta chain sequence. The sample is drawn from a study of T cell changes during pregnancy in multiple sclerosis. Sequencing used immunoSEQ multiplex PCR; TCRdb keeps in-frame clones, though not all of them. The table includes approximately 42,000 clones, 84% detected once. The receptor comes from a female donor with multiple sclerosis, enrolled in a pregnancy study. Sequenced material: CD4+ T cells from peripheral blood mononuclear cells, taken before pregnancy.

CDR3 amino acids: CASSLRGAGELFF. The CDR3 region has the DNA TGCGCCAGCAGCTTAAGGGGTGCCGGGGAGCTGTTTTTT. This chain links TRBV5-1 with TRBJ2-2; the D gene is possibly TRBD1 (5 bases). Germline V lookup: CDR1 SGHRS, CDR2 YFSETQ. Trimming pared 2 bases from V and 6 bases from J, leaving 8 bases between. This CDR3 has 13 amino acids.